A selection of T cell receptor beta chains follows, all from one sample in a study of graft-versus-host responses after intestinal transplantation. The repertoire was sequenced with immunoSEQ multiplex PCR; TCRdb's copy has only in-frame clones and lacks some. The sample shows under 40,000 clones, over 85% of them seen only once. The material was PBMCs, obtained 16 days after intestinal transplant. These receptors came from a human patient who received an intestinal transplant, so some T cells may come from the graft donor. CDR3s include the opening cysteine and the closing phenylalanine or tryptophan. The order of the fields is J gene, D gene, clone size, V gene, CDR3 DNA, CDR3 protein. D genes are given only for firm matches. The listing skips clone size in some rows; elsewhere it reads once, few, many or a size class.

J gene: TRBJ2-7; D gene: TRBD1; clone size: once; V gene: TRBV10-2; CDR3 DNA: TGCGCCAGCAGCTCCGGGACAGGGCCATACGAGCAGTACTTC; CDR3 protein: CASSSGTGPYEQYF
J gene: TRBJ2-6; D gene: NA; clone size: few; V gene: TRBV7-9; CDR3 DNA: TGTGCCAGCAGCTTAGGCCAGGGGGGATCTGGGGCCAACGTCCTGACTTTC; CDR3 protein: CASSLGQGGSGANVLTF
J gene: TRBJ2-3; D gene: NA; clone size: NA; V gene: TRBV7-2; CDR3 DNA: TGTGCCAGCAGCTTAGAAACGGGGAGGACAGATACGCAGTATTTT; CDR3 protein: CASSLETGRTDTQYF
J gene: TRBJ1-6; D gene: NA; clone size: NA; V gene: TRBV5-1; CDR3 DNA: TGCGCCAGCAGCCCGATGTCACCCCTCCACTTT; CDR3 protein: CASSPMSPLHF
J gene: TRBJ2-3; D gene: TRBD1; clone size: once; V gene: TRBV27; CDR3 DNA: TGTGCCAGCAGTTTATTCAGGGGGACAGATACGCAGTATTTT; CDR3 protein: CASSLFRGTDTQYF
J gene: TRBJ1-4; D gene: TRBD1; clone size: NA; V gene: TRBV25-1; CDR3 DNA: TGTGCCAGCAGTGAATTGAGGACAGGGGAAAAACTGTTTTTT; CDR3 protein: CASSELRTGEKLFF
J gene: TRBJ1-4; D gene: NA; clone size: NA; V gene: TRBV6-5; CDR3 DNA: TGTGCCAGCAGTCCAAGGACAGCCAGTAATGAAAAACTGTTTTTT; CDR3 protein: CASSPRTASNEKLFF
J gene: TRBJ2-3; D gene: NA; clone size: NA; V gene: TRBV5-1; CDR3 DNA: TGCGCCAGCAGTCCCGGACACCTGGAGGTAGATACGCAGTATTTT; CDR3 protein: CASSPGHLEVDTQYF
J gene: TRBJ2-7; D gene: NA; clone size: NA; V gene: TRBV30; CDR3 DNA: TGTGCCTGGAGTGGAACATCGGGGGAGCAGTACTTC; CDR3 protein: CAWSGTSGEQYF
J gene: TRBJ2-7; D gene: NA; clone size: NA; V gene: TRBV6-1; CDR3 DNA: TGTGCCAGCAGTGATAATTGGTCCTACGAGCAGTACTTC; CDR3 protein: CASSDNWSYEQYF
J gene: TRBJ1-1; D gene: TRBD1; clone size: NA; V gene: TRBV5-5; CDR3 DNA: TGTGCCAGCAGCCCGTCCCGGGACAGGTTCCGATGGGCTGAAGCTTTCTTT; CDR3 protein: CASSPSRDRFRWAEAFF
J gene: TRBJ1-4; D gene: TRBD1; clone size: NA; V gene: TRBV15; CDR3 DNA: TGTGCCACCAGCAGCCAGGACAGGCCCAATGAAAAACTGTTTTTT; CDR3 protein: CATSSQDRPNEKLFF
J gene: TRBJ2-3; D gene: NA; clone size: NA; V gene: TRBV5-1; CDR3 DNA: TGCGCCAGCAGCTCCTCTAGCACAGATACGCAGTATTTT; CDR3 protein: CASSSSSTDTQYF
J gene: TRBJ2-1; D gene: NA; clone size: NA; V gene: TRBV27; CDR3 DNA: TGTGCCAGCAGTCTGTCCCCTTACAATGAGCAGTTCTTC; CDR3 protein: CASSLSPYNEQFF
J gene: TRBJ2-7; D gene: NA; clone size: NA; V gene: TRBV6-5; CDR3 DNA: TGTGCCAGCAGGCCGCGGGACGGTGCTTACGAGCAGTACTTC; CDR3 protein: CASRPRDGAYEQYF
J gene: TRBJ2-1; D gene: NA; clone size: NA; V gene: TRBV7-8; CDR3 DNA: TGTGCCAGCAGCTTAGGCATTCCGAGCTCCTACAATGAGCAGTTCTTC; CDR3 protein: CASSLGIPSSYNEQFF
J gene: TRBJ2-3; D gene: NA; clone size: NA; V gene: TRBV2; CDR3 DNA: TGTGCCAGCAGTGGACCTTATCGGACTACAGATACGCAGTATTTT; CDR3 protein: CASSGPYRTTDTQYF
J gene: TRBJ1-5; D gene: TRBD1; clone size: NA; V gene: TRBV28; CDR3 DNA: TGTGCCAGCAGTTCCACCGGGACAGGGGGACAGCCCCAGCATTTT; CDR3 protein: CASSSTGTGGQPQHF
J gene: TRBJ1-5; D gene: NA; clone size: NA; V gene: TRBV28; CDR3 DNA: TGTGCCAGCAGTCCGTGGACAGGCAATCAGCCCCAGCATTTT; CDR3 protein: CASSPWTGNQPQHF
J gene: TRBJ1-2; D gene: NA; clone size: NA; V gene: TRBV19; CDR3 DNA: TGTGCCAGTAGCATCGGGGGCCCCTATGGCTACACCTTC; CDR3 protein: CASSIGGPYGYTF
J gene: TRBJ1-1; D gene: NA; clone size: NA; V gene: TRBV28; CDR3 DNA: TGTGCCAGCAGTCCCGGGGCTGGGGGTACTGAAGCTTTCTTT; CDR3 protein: CASSPGAGGTEAFF
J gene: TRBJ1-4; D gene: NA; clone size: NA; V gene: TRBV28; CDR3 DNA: TGTGCCAGCAGTTTATATCAGGGCCGAACTAATGAAAAACTGTTTTTT; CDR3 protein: CASSLYQGRTNEKLFF